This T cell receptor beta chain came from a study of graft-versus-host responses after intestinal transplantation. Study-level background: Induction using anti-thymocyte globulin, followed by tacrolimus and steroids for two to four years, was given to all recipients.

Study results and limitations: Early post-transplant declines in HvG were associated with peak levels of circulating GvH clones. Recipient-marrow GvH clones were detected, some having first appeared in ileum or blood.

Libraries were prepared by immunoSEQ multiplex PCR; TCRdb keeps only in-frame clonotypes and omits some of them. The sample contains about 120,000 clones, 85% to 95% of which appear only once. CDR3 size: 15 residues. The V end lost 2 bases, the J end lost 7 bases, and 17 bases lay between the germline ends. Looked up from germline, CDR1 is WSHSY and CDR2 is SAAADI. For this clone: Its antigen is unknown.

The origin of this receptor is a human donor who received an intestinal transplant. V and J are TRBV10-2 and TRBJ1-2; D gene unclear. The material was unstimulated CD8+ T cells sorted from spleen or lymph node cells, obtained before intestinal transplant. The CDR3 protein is CASSETAPAPGGYTF. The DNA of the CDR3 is TGCGCCAGCAGTGAGACGGCACCCGCACCGGGTGGCTACACCTTC.